The T cell receptor beta chain described here comes from a study of blood T cell repertoires in COVID-19. Study overall: Specimens from acute and convalescent COVID-19 originated in the United States, Italy and Spain.

Assay: immunoSEQ multiplex PCR; the TCRdb copy retains only in-frame clones and omits some. Here the sample spans about 180,000 clones, about 83% being singletons. Grouping used clinical history reported by participants in a survey and questionnaire. Two negative PCRs, clearance, or symptom resolution had been documented for recovered Cohort 3 donors. The CDR3 covers 16 residues. Trimming removed 1 base at V and 1 base at J, with 11 bases between. The V gene's germline CDR1 is LNHDA and CDR2 SQIVND (reference sequence). This TCR derives from a woman in her twenties or thirties who had recovered from COVID-19. Sequencing was carried out using PBMCs or T cells enriched from blood (not recorded which). V usage is TRBV19 and J usage is TRBJ2-1, with D possibly being TRBD2 (5 bases). The CDR3 DNA sequence: TGTGCCAGTAGTATAGGGAGCGGTTTGTCCTACAATGAGCAGTTCTTC. Translating gives CASSIGSGLSYNEQFF.